The 12 T cell receptor beta chains in this list originate from one sample, sequenced in a study of blood T cell repertoires in COVID-19. This table comes from immunoSEQ multiplex PCR, and its TCRdb copy is limited to in-frame clones, with some not included. The table includes around 110,000 clones, 80% to 85% detected once. The material sequenced was peripheral blood. These receptors all stem from a human donor in a cohort sampled during active COVID-19.

The rearrangement joins TRBV10-3 to TRBJ2-7, with 7 positions matching TRBD2. Germline assignment: CDR1 ENHRY and CDR2 SYGVKD. The CDR3 spans 15 residues. The ends lost 5 bases at V and 7 bases at J; junction bases unmatched: 14. Here the CDR3 DNA reads TGTGCCATCAGTCCTCGGTCGGGCGGGAGTGGTGAGCAGTACTTC. It is translated as CAISPRSGGSGEQYF.

The V and J genes are TRBV19 and TRBJ2-2; 11 bases fit TRBD1. CDR1 and CDR2 from the germline V gene are LNHDA and SQIVND (reference sequence). The CDR3 is 16 residues long. V gave up 4 bases and J gave up 4 bases; unmatched junction bases: 5. CDR3 sequence: CASSSPGQGVTGELFF. The CDR3 DNA follows: TGTGCCAGTAGTAGTCCGGGACAGGGGGTCACCGGGGAGCTGTTTTTT.

This chain connects TRBV20-1 to TRBJ2-2; D is perhaps TRBD2 (6 bases). Trimming took off 3 bases at V and 6 bases at J, with 14 bases between the two ends. The CDR3 is 14 residues long. Germline CDR1 DFQATT, CDR2 SNEGSKA (reference sequence). CDR3 sequence (DNA): TGCAGTGCTAGTTGGTCCGGGAGTCCCGGGGAGCTGTTTTTT. Protein sequence: CSASWSGSPGELFF.

The chain couples TRBV30 to TRBJ2-7; no reliable D call. Per germline, CDR1 GTSNPN and CDR2 SVGIG (reference sequence). The CDR3 is 13 amino acids. The V gene lost 0 bases and the J gene lost 0 bases, with 6 bases spanning the gap. Here the CDR3 reads CAWSVQSSYEQYF. CDR3 DNA sequence: TGTGCCTGGAGTGTACAGAGCTCCTACGAGCAGTACTTC. The full variable domain, with the rest looked up from reference TRBV30 and TRBJ2-7, is SQTIHQWPATLVQPVGSPLSLECTVEGTSNPNLYWYRQAAGRGLQLLFYSVGIGQISSEVPQNLSASRPQDRQFILSSKKLLLSDSGFYLCAWSVQSSYEQYFGPGTRLTVT.

The chain is built from TRBV7-2 and TRBJ2-7; D perhaps matches TRBD1 (5 bases). Trimming took off 1 base at V and 4 bases at J, with 17 bases between the two ends. CDR3 length: 16 amino acids. Germline V gene lookup returns CDR1 SGHTA and CDR2 FQGNSA. The CDR3 nucleotides are TGTGCCAGCAGCTTAGACCCAGGGTCATGGGGATACGAGCAGTACTTC. This sequence encodes CASSLDPGSWGYEQYF.

V and J are TRBV21-1 and TRBJ1-1. TRBV21-1 is a known pseudogene. The length of the CDR3 is 10 residues. CDR3 loop: CASSKTTDFF. The CDR3 DNA reads TGTGCCAGCAGCAAAACGACTGACTTCTTT.

This clone occurred once. The chain combines TRBV7-2 with TRBJ2-2; no clear D. Germline V gene data show CDR1 as SGHTA and CDR2 as FQGNSA. V was cut by 3 bases and J by 6 bases, with 14 bases left in between. The CDR3 has 15 residues. The CDR3 DNA is TGTGCCAGCAGCTTCGGCCCCTTGGGCGCCGGGGAGCTGTTTTTT. Protein: CASSFGPLGAGELFF.

The V call is TRBV6-5, the J call TRBJ1-2; 7 bases match TRBD1. The CDR3 totals 15 residues. CDR1 and CDR2 (germline): MNHEY, SVGAGI. V gave up 4 bases and J gave up 7 bases; unmatched junction bases: 12. CDR3 nucleotides: TGTGCCAGCAGTTCCCCTCGACAGGGATATGCTGGCTACACCTTC. This sequence encodes CASSSPRQGYAGYTF.

V and J are TRBV24-1 and TRBJ2-3, with 7 nucleotides matching TRBD2. Germline values: CDR1 KGHDR, CDR2 SFDVKD. This CDR3 is built from 15 residues. Losses at the gene ends were 9 bases for V and 4 bases for J; bases not matched to a gene: 12. As DNA, the CDR3 is TGTGCCACCTCGGGCGTGGGGAGGGCCTCAGATACGCAGTATTTT. Translating it yields CATSGVGRASDTQYF.

The gene calls are TRBV7-6 and TRBJ1-5; 8 positions match TRBD1. CDR3 length equals 15 residues. V trimming: 1 base; J trimming: 10 bases; junction bases outside the gene matches: 9. Per germline, CDR1 SGHVS and CDR2 FNYEAQ. The CDR3, as DNA: TGTGCCAGCAGCTTAGGGGGATTGACAGGGGAACCCCAGCATTTT. Encoded protein: CASSLGGLTGEPQHF.

This clone is a singleton in its sample. The gene calls are TRBV27 and TRBJ1-1; D is perhaps TRBD1 (6 bases). This CDR3 region has 13 residues. Germline V gene sequence: CDR1 MNHEY, CDR2 SMNVEV (reference sequence). V dropped 6 bases and J dropped 4 bases, with 12 bases sitting between them. CDR3 sequence: CASRRGGGTEAFF. The CDR3, as DNA: TGTGCCAGCAGGAGGGGAGGGGGCACTGAAGCTTTCTTT.

CDR3 nucleotides: TGTGCCAGCAGCGTAGATTATCTAGCGGGAGGGTACAATGAGCAGTTCTTC. Its protein product is CASSVDYLAGGYNEQFF. V is TRBV9 and J is TRBJ2-1, with 12 bases identical to TRBD2. The CDR3 is 17 amino acids. With 0 bases clipped from V and 4 bases from J, the junction kept 5 bases outside the gene matches. Germline V gene data show CDR1 as SGDLS and CDR2 as YYNGEE. The full variable domain, its missing parts supplied by reference TRBV9 and TRBJ2-1, is DSGVTQTPKHLITATGQRVTLRCSPRSGDLSVYWYQQSLDQGLQFLIQYYNGEERAKGNILERFSAQQFPDLHSELNLSSLELGDSALYFCASSVDYLAGGYNEQFFGPGTRLTVL.